Below are 6 T cell receptor beta chains sequenced from a single sample in a study of T cell responses to AZD1222 COVID-19 vaccine. Clones were sequenced by immunoSEQ multiplex PCR, and TCRdb holds only the in-frame ones, with some missing. The repertoire holds 250,000 to 300,000 clones, with approximately 94% as singletons. The source material was peripheral blood, sampled 28 days after the second AZD1222 dose. The source is an adult who received the AZD1222 COVID-19 vaccine.

The J gene is TRBJ1-2, the V gene TRBV5-1; D remains unclear. Per germline, CDR1 SGHRS and CDR2 YFSETQ. Deletions cut 0 bases from V and 4 bases from J, with 10 bases between. The CDR3 is 14 residues long. In DNA form, the CDR3 reads TGCGCCAGCAGCTTGGAAACCAACGGCTATGGCTACACCTTC. Its protein is CASSLETNGYGYTF.

The chain is built from TRBV10-3 and TRBJ2-1; TRBD1 or TRBD2 may be the D gene (5 bases each). V lost 5 bases and J 0 bases, leaving 8 bases between the germline ends. This CDR3 contains 14 residues. Per germline, CDR1 ENHRY and CDR2 SYGVKD. The CDR3 spells CAISRDPSYNEQFF. The CDR3 nucleotides read TGTGCCATCAGTCGGGACCCCTCCTACAATGAGCAGTTCTTC.

This clone was recorded once. The same CDR3 is also encoded by other DNA sequences in this sample. This rearrangement joins TRBV12-3 or TRBV12-4 to TRBJ1-2; D gene ambiguous. The CDR3 totals 11 residues. V was pared by 6 bases and J by 5 bases, with 7 bases between. Written as DNA, the CDR3 is TGTGCCAGCAGCCTAGGATATGGCTACACCTTC. Residues: CASSLGYGYTF.

The chain carries TRBV27 and TRBJ2-3, with TRBD1 matching over 9 bases. The V gene end was trimmed by 4 bases and the J gene end by 4 bases; junction bases not matched to a gene: 12. Germline V gene lookup returns CDR1 MNHEY and CDR2 SMNVEV (reference sequence). This CDR3 is 17 amino acids long. In DNA form, the CDR3 reads TGTGCCAGCAGTTCCCTCTCACCGGGACAGGGAGCAGATACGCAGTATTTT. Its translation: CASSSLSPGQGADTQYF.

The CDR3: CASSTDRGSYEQYF. The CDR3 nucleotides are TGCGCCAGCAGCACGGACCGGGGCTCCTACGAGCAGTACTTC. The chain recombines TRBV5-1 with TRBJ2-7, with D possibly matching TRBD2 (5 bases). CDR1 is SGHRS and CDR2 is YFSETQ in the germline V gene. CDR3 length equals 14 residues. The germline V and J ends were trimmed by 4 bases and 0 bases, with 11 bases remaining between them.

This clone occurred a few times. The CDR3: CASSSIAEPWGTDTQYF. For the CDR3, the DNA is TGTGCCAGCAGCTCAATCGCGGAGCCCTGGGGCACAGATACGCAGTATTTT. The chain uses TRBV5-4 and TRBJ2-3; D unresolved. V lost 3 bases, J lost 1 base, and 18 bases lay in between. The CDR3 is made up of 17 amino acids. Germline values: CDR1 SGHNT, CDR2 YYREEE (reference sequence).